This T cell receptor (beta chain) emerged from a study of T-cell reconstitution after alpha-beta-depleted transplantation in children. The TCRbeta library incorporated unique molecular identifiers. TCRdb redid the calling of the PCR reads with MiXCR, one entry per CDR3 protein. The table lists around 500,000 distinct CDR3 sequences, approximately 12% of them singletons. Looked up from germline, CDR1 is SGHAT and CDR2 is FQNNGV. This CDR3 spans 15 amino acids. The V segment lost 3 bases and the J segment 3 bases; nucleotides outside the gene matches: 4. The sample in question was PBMCs from the stem cell graft donor, obtained from the stem cell graft. The rearrangement uses TRBV11-2 and TRBJ1-3, with 8 bases aligning to TRBD1. The origin of this receptor is a human donor who donated a stem cell graft to a child with combined immunodeficiency. Here the CDR3 DNA reads TGTGCCAGCAGCTTTGGACAGGGATTTGGAAACACCATATATTTT. Amino acid sequence: CASSFGQGFGNTIYF.